This T cell receptor (beta chain) came from a study of T cell responses to AZD1222 COVID-19 vaccine (dated by TCRdb to 2020 to 2023). In the study overall: TCR sequencing covered approximately 230 trial participants: 200 to 210 given two doses of AZD1222 and approximately 25 given two doses of MenACWY control vaccine. Trial participants were enrolled by age into subgroups of 18-55, 56-69 and 70-plus years, and roughly 150, 30 and 60 TCR-sequenced participants, respectively, were included in these subgroups. Results the study describes overall, beyond this receptor: Vaccine-associated CD4 TCRs spanned the whole spike protein, with dominant responses in regions 160-218 and 743-854. No day 14 peak-response samples were available, so repertoires were characterized only after the peak T cell response. In the small 56-69-year group, the increase in depth fell short of significance, most likely because of low power. After two AZD1222 doses, both the breadth and the depth of spike-specific TCRs were significantly higher than at day 0 and than in MenACWY recipients. Conclusions about previously exposed vaccinees are limited because only six or seven AZD1222 recipients were SARS-CoV-2 seropositive at baseline. Epitopes outside the regions mutated in the B.1.351 and B.1.1.7 variants were reportedly recognized by nearly half of the unique spike-specific TCRs. Most participants were white British and females outnumbered males, and the authors suggested that clonal diversity may have been underestimated.

The time point tag for this specimen amounts to: about 28 days (+/-7) after the second vaccine dose. Because spike-specific TCR depth and breadth did not differ between the two schedules, AZD1222 recipients who got a second dose at roughly 4 weeks were pooled with those who got a second dose at roughly 12 weeks. Vaccinee samples came from UK trials COV001 and COV002, including a single-blind randomized controlled phase 2/3 trial of AZD1222 (ChAdOx1 nCoV-19) in healthy adults. For TCRbeta chain sequencing, PBMC samples were collected from trial participants at day 0 and at day 28 after the second dose. The CDR3 regions of human TCRbeta chains were subjected to immunosequencing. Per the source publication's procedure: TCRs in the repertoires were compared against a reference library of SARS-CoV-2-specific TCRs that had been generated with the MIRA antigen-specificity platform. Breadth was defined as the fraction of unique TCRs that were SARS-CoV-2-associated, and depth was defined as the fraction of total T cells that were SARS-CoV-2-associated. Each spike-specific TCR was assigned to its reactive spike region and to a CD4 or CD8 class using the MIRA data. Log10-transformed breadth and depth values were compared by one-way ANOVA with Sidak's multiple comparisons tests. TCRdb carries this immuneACCESS record with in-frame sequences only. Its versions omit some clonotypes, under half of them owing to an unresolved V gene in the studies checked, with the rest unexplained. D and trimming were read from the DNA, whereas the V and J calls and clone size are those reported in that table. The sample contains fewer than 200,000 clones, 88% of them found a single time. Together, the top ten hold more than 4% of the sample.

Note on this clone: Its cognate antigen has yet to be identified. The record has no base qualities; no much larger clone is one base away.

The CDR3 contains 15 residues, cysteine and phenylalanine counted. Kept here is only the CDR3 DNA, which spans 45 bases and is read in frame from base 1. Via the germline V gene, CDR1 is SNHLY and CDR2 FYNNEI. V loses 4 bases of germline sequence and J loses 1 base, and the interval between the two ends is 13 bases. The TCR originated in an adult who received the AZD1222 COVID-19 vaccine. The sample consisted of peripheral blood, taken 28 days after the second AZD1222 dose. This sequence uses TRBV2 and TRBJ1-1; perhaps TRBD1 is the D gene, with 6 bases matching. The DNA sequence is as follows: TGTGCCAGCAGTGGACAACAGGGCGGGAACACTGAAGCTTTCTTT. Its translation is CASSGQQGGNTEAFF. Outside the CDR3, residues come from the reference TRBV2 and TRBJ1-1 proteins, so the full variable domain is: EPEVTQTPSHQVTQMGQEVILRCVPISNHLYFYWYRQILGQKVEFLVSFYNNEISEKSEIFDDQFSVERPDGSNFTLKIRSTKLEDSAMYFCASSGQQGGNTEAFFGQGTRLTVV.